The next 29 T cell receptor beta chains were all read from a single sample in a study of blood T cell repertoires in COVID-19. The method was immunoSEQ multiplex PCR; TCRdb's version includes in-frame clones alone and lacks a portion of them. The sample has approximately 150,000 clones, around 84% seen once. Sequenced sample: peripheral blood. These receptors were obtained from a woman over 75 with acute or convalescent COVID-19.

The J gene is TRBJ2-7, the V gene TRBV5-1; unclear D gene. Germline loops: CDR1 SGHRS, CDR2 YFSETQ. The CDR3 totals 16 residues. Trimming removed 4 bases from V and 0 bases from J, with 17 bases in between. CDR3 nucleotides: TGCGCCAGCAGCCTGGGGTATTCCTCTAGCTCCTACGAGCAGTACTTC. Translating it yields CASSLGYSSSSYEQYF.

CDR3 amino acids: CASSSSVPYNQPQHF. CDR3 DNA sequence: TGTGCCAGTAGCTCCTCAGTTCCGTACAATCAGCCCCAGCATTTT. J is TRBJ1-5 and V is TRBV19; D call uncertain. Looked up from germline, CDR1 is LNHDA and CDR2 is SQIVND (reference sequence). Trimming pared 6 bases from V and 3 bases from J, leaving 15 bases between. The length of the CDR3 is 15 residues.

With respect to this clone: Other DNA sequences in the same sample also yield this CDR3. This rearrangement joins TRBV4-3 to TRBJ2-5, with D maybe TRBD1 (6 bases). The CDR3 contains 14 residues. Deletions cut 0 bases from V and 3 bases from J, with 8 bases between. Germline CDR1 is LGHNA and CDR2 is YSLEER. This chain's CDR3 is CASSQDTGKETQYF. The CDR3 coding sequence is TGCGCCAGCAGCCAAGATACAGGGAAAGAGACCCAGTACTTC.

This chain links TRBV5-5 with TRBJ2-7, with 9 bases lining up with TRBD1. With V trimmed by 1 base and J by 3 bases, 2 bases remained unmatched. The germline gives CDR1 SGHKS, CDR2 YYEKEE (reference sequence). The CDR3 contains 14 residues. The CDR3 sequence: CASSLRQGVYEQYF. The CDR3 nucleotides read TGTGCCAGCAGCTTGAGACAGGGGGTCTACGAGCAGTACTTC.

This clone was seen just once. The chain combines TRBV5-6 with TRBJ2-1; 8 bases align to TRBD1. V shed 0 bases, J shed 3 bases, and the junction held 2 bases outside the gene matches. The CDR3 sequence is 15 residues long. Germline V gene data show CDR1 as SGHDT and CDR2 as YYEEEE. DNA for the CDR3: TGTGCCAGCAGCTTGGACAGGGGGGTCTACAATGAGCAGTTCTTC. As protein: CASSLDRGVYNEQFF. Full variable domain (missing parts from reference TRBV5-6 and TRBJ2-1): DAGVTQSPTHLIKTRGQQVTLRCSPKSGHDTVSWYQQALGQGPQFIFQYYEEEERQRGNFPDRFSGHQFPNYSSELNVNALLLGDSALYLCASSLDRGVYNEQFFGPGTRLTVL.

Here the CDR3 reads CASTLTSGGAETQYF. DNA for the CDR3: TGTGCCAGCACCTTGACTAGCGGGGGGGCAGAGACCCAGTACTTC. This chain connects TRBV7-9 to TRBJ2-5, with 14 bases fitting TRBD2. This CDR3 comprises 15 residues. Germline V lookup: CDR1 SEHNR, CDR2 FQNEAQ (reference sequence). V was pared by 7 bases and J by 4 bases, with 5 bases of the junction left unmatched. Supplemented by reference TRBV7-9 and TRBJ2-5, the full variable domain reads DTGVSQNPRHKITKRGQNVTFRCDPISEHNRLYWYRQTLGQGPEFLTYFQNEAQLEKSRLLSDRFSAERPKGSFSTLEIQRTEQGDSAMYLCASTLTSGGAETQYFGPGTRLLVL.

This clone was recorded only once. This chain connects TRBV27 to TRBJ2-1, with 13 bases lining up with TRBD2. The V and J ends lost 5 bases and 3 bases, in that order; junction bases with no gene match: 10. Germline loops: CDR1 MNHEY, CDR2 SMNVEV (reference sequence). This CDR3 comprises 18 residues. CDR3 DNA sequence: TGTGCCAGCAGTCTCCGCCGACTAGCGGGGGGCCACTACAATGAGCAGTTCTTC. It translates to CASSLRRLAGGHYNEQFF.

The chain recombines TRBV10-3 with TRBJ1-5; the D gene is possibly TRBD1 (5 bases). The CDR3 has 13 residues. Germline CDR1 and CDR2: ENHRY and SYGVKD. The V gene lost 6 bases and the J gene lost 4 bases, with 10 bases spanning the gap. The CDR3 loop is CAIRPGVNQPQHF. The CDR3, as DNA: TGTGCCATCAGACCGGGGGTAAATCAGCCCCAGCATTTT.

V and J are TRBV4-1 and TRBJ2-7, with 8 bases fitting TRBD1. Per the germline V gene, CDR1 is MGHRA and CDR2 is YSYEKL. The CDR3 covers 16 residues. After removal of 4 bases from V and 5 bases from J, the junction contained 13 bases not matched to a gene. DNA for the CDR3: TGCGCCAGCAGCCGTCCCGGGACAGGTCGAGGCAACGAGCAGTACTTC. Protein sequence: CASSRPGTGRGNEQYF.

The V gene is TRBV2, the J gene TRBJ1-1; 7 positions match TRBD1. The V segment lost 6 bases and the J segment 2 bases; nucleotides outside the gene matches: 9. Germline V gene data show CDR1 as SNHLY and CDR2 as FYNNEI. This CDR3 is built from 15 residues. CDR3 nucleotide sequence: TGTGCCAGCAGGGACAGGCTGGGGCTAAACACTGAAGCTTTCTTT. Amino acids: CASRDRLGLNTEAFF.

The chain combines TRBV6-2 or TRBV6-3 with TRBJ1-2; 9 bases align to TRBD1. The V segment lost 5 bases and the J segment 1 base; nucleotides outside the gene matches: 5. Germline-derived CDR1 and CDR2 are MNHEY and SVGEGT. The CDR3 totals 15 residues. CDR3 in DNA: TGTGCCAGCAGTAGGGACAGGGAAGGTAACTATGGCTACACCTTC. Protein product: CASSRDREGNYGYTF.

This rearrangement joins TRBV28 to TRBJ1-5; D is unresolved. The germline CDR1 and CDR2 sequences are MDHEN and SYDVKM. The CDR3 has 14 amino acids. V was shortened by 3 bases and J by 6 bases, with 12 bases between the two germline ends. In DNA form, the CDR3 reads TGTGCCAGCAGTTTCGCGGGGTGGGGTCAGCCCCAGCATTTT. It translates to CASSFAGWGQPQHF.

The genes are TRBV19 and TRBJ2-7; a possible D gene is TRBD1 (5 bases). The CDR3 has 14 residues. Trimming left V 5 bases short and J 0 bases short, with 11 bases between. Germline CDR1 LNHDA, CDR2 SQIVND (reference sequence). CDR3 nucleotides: TGTGCCAGTAGTCCGGACATGACCTCCTACGAGCAGTACTTC. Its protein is CASSPDMTSYEQYF.

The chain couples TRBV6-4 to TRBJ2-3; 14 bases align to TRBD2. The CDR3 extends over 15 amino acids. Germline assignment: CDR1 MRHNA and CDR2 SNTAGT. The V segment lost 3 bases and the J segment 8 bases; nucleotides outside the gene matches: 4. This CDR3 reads CASSEEGTSGSTQYF. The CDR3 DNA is TGTGCCAGCAGTGAGGAGGGGACTAGCGGGAGTACGCAGTATTTT.

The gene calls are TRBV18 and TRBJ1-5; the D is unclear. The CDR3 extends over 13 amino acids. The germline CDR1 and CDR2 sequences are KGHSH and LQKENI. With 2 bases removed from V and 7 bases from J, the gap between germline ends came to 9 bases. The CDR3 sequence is CASSPSMAQPQHF. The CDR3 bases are TGTGCCAGCTCACCAAGTATGGCCCAGCCCCAGCATTTT.

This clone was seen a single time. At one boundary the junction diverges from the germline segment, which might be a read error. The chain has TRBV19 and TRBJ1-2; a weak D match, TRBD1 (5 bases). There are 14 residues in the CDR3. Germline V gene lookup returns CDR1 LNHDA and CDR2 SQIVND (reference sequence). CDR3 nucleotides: TGTGCCAGCTACCCAGGGCAGACAAACTATGGCTACACATTC. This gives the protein CASYPGQTNYGYTF.

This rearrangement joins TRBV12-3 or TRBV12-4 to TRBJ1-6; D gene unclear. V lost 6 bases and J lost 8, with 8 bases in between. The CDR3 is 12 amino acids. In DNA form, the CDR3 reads TGTGCCAGCAGCCAACTCTATTCACCCCTCCACTTT. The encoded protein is CASSQLYSPLHF.

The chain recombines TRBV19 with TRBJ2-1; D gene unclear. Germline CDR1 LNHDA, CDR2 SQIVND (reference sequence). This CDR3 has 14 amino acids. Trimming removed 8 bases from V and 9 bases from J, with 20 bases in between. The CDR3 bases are TGTGCCAGTGAGACCCAAGTTGCGGTTGGTGAGCAGTTCTTC. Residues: CASETQVAVGEQFF.

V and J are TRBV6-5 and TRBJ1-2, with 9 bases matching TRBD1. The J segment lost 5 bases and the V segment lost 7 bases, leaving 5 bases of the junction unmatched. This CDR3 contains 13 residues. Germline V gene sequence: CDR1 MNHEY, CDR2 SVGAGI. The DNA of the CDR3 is TGTGCCAGCATGACAGGGGGGTTATATGGCTACACCTTC. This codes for CASMTGGLYGYTF.

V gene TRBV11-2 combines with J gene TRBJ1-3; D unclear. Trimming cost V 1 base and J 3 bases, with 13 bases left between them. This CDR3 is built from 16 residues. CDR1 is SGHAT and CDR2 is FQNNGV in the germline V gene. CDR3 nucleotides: TGTGCCAGCAGCTTAGGTTTTACAGTCGTTGGAAACACCATATATTTT. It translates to CASSLGFTVVGNTIYF.

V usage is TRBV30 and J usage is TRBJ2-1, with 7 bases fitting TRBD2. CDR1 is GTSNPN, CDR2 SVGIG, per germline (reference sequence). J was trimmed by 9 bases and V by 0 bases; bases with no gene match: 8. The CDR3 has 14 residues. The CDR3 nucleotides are TGTGCCTGGAGTGTACTCCCGCGGGGGTTTGAGCAGTTCTTC. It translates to CAWSVLPRGFEQFF. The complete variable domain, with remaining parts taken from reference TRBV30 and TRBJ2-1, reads SQTIHQWPATLVQPVGSPLSLECTVEGTSNPNLYWYRQAAGRGLQLLFYSVGIGQISSEVPQNLSASRPQDRQFILSSKKLLLSDSGFYLCAWSVLPRGFEQFFGPGTRLTVL.

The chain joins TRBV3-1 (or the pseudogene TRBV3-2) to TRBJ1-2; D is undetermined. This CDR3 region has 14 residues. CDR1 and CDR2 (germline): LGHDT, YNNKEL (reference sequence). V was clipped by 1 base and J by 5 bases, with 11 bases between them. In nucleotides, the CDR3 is TGTGCCAGCAGCCAAGGGTCCCAGTCTTATGGCTACACCTTC. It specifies CASSQGSQSYGYTF.

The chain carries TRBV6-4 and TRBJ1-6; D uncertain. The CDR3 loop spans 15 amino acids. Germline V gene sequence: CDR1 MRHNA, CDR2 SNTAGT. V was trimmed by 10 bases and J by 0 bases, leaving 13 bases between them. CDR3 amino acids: CATPGGSSYNSPLHF. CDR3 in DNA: TGTGCCACCCCTGGTGGCAGCTCCTATAATTCACCCCTCCACTTT.

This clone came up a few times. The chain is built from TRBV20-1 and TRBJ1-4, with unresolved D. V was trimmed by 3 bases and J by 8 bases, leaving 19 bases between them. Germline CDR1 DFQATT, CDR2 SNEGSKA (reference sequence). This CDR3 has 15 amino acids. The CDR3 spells CSASHGSGPREKLFF. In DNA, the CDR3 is TGCAGTGCTAGTCATGGGTCAGGTCCAAGGGAAAAACTGTTTTTT.

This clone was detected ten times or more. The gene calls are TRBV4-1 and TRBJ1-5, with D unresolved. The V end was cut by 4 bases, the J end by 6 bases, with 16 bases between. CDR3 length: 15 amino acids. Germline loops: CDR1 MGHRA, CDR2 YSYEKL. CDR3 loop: CASSLRRGLGQPQHF. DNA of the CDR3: TGCGCCAGCAGCCTCCGGAGAGGGTTGGGTCAGCCCCAGCATTTT.

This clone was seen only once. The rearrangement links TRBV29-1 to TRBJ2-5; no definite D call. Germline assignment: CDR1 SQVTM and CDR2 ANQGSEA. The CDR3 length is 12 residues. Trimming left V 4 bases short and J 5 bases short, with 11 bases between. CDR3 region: CSVGHSRETQYF. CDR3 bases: TGCAGCGTTGGACATTCCCGGGAGACCCAGTACTTC.

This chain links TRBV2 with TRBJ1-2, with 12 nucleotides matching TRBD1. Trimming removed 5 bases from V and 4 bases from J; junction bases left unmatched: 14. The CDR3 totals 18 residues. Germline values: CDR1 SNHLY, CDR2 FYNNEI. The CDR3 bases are TGTGCCAGCAGTAGAGTCCCGGGACAGGGGGCGCCAGGCTATGGCTACACCTTC. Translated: CASSRVPGQGAPGYGYTF.

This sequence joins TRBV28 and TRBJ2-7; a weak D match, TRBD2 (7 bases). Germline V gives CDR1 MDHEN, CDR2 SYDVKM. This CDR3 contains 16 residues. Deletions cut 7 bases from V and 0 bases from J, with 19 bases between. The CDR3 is CASTPWGGPSSYEQYF. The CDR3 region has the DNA TGTGCCAGCACCCCATGGGGGGGGCCCAGCTCCTACGAGCAGTACTTC.

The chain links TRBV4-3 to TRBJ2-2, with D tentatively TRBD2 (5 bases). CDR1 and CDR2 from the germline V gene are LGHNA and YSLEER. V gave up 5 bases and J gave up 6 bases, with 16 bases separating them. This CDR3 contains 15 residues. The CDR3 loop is CASSYSGVRAGELFF. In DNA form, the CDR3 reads TGCGCCAGCAGCTACTCGGGTGTGAGGGCCGGGGAGCTGTTTTTT.